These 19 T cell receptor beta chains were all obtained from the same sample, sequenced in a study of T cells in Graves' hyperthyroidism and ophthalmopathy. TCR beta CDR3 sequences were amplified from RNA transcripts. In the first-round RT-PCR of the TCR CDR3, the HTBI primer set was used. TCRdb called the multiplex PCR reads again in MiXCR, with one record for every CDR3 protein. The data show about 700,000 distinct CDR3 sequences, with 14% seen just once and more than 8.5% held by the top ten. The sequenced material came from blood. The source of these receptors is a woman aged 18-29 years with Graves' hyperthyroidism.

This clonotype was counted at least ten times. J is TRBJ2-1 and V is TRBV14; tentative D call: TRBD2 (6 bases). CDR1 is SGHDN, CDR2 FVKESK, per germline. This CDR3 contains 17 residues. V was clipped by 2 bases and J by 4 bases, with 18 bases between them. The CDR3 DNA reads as TGTGCCAGCAGCCAATTTTTATTTAGCGGCGGTTACAATGAGCAGTTCTTC. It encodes CASSQFLFSGGYNEQFF. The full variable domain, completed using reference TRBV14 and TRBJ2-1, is EAGVTQFPSHSVIEKGQTVTLRCDPISGHDNLYWYRRVMGKEIKFLLHFVKESKQDESGMPNNRFLAERTGGTYSTLKVQPAELEDSGVYFCASSQFLFSGGYNEQFFGPGTRLTVL.

The CDR3 region has the DNA TGTGCCAGCAGCTTAGATAGACAGATCTCCTACGAGCAGTACTTC. As protein: CASSLDRQISYEQYF. The chain carries TRBV13 and TRBJ2-7, with D possibly being TRBD1 (5 bases). CDR1 is PRHDT and CDR2 is FYEKMQ in the germline V gene (reference sequence). V lost 1 base to trimming and J lost 0 bases, with 10 bases between them. The CDR3 has 15 amino acids.

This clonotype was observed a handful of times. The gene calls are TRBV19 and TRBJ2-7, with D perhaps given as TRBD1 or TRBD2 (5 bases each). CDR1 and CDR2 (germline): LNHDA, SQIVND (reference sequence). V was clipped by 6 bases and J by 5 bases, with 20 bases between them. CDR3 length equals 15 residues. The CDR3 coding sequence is TGTGCCAGTAGCTCGCTCGGGGCAGGCAGCGACGAGCAGTACTTC. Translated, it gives CASSSLGAGSDEQYF.

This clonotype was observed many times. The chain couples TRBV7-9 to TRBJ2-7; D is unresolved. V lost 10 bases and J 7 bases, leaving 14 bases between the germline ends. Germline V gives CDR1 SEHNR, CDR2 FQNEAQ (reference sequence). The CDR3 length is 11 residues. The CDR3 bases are TGTGCCACCAACTCTGACGGGGAGCAGTACTTC. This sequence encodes CATNSDGEQYF.

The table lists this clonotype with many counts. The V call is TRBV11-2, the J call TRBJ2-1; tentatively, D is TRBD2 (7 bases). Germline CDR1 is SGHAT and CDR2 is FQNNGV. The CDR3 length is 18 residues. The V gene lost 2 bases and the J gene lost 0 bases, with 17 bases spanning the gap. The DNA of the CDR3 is TGTGCCAGCAGCTTAAGGGGGGGTGACAGGAGCTCCTACAATGAGCAGTTCTTC. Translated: CASSLRGGDRSSYNEQFF.

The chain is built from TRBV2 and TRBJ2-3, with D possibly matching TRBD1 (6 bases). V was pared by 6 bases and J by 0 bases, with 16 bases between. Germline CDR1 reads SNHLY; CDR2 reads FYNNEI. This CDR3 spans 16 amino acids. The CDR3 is CASRNWGQGSTDTQYF. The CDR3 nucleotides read TGTGCCAGCAGGAACTGGGGGCAGGGTAGCACAGATACGCAGTATTTT.

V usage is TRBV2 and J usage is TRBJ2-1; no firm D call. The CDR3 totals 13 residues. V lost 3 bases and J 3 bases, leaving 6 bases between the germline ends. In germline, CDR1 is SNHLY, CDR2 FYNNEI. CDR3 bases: TGTGCCAGCAGTGAGATGCTCTACAATGAGCAGTTCTTC. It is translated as CASSEMLYNEQFF.

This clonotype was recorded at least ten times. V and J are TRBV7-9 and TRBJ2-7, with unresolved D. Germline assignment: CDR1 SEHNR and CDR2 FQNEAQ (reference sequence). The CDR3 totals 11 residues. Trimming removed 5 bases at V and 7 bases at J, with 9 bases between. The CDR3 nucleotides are TGTGCCAGCAGCCGATCTGGAGAGCAGTACTTC. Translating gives CASSRSGEQYF.

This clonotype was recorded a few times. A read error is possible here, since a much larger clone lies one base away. CDR3 DNA: TGTGCCAGCAGCCAAGATCCTATGAGGGCCGGAGGATGGGATACGCAGTATTTT. Protein: CASSQDPMRAGGWDTQYF. This chain uses TRBV3-1 with TRBJ2-3; weak D call: TRBD2 (5 bases). Germline V CDR1 and CDR2: LGHDT, YNNKEL (reference sequence). V was cut by 0 bases and J by 6 bases, with 22 bases left in between. The CDR3 has 18 amino acids.

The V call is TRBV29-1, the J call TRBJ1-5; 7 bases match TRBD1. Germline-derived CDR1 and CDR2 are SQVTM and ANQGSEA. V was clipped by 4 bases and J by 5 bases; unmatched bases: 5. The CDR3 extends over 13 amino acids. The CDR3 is CSVGTGVDQPQHF. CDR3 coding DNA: TGCAGCGTTGGTACAGGGGTGGATCAGCCCCAGCATTTT.

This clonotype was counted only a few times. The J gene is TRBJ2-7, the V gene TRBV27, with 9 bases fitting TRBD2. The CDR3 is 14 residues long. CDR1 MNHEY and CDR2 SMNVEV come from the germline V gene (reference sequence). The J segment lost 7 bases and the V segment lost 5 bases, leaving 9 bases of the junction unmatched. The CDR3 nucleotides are TGTGCCAGCAGTCCCAGACTAGCGGAAAAAGAGCAGTACTTC. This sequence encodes CASSPRLAEKEQYF.

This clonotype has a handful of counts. The CDR3 spells CASSYWDGNEQFF. CDR3 sequence (DNA): TGTGCCAGCAGTTACTGGGACGGGAATGAGCAGTTCTTC. The gene calls are TRBV6-2 or TRBV6-3 and TRBJ2-1; D tentatively reads TRBD1 or TRBD2 (5 bases each). The V and J ends lost 1 base and 7 bases respectively, with 8 bases between them. The V gene's germline CDR1 is MNHEY and CDR2 SVGEGT. The CDR3 has 13 residues.

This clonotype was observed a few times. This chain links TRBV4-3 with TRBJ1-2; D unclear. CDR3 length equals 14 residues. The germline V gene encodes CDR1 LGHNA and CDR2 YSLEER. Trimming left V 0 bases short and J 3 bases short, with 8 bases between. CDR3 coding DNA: TGCGCCAGCAGCCAAGAAGGTGATGACTATGGCTACACCTTC. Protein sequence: CASSQEGDDYGYTF.

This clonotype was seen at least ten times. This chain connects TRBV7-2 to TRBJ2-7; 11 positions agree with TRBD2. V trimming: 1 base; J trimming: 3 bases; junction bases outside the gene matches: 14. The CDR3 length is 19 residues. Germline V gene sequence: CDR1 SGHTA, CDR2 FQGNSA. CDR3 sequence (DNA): TGTGCCAGCAGCTTAGGATTGGGGCTTAGCGGGAGGGCCGACTACGAGCAGTACTTC. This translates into CASSLGLGLSGRADYEQYF.

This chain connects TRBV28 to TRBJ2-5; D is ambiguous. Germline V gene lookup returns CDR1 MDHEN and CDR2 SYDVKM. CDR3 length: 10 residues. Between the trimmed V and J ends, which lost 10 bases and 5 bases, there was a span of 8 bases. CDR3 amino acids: CATRRETQYF. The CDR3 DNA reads TGTGCCACCCGGCGGGAGACCCAGTACTTC.

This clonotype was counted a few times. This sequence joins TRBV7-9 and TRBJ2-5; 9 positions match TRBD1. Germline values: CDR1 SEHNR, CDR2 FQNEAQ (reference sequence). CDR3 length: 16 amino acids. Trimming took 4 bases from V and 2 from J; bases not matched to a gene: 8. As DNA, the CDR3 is TGTGCCAGCAGCTGGGGGGTGGACAGGGGTCAAGAGACCCAGTACTTC. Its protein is CASSWGVDRGQETQYF. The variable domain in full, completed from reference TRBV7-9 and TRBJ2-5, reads DTGVSQNPRHKITKRGQNVTFRCDPISEHNRLYWYRQTLGQGPEFLTYFQNEAQLEKSRLLSDRFSAERPKGSFSTLEIQRTEQGDSAMYLCASSWGVDRGQETQYFGPGTRLLVL.

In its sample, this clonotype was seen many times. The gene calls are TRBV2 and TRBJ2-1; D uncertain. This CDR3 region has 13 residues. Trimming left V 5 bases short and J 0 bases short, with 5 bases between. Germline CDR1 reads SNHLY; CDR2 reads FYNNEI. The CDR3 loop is CASSQLSYNEQFF. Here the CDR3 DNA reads TGTGCCAGCAGTCAGCTCTCCTACAATGAGCAGTTCTTC.

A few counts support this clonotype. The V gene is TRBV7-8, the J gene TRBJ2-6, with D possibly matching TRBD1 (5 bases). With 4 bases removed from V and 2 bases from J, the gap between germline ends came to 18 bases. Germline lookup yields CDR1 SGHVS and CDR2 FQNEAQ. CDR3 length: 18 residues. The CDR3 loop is CASSSPLGQGTGANVLTF. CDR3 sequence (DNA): TGTGCCAGCAGCTCCCCCTTAGGTCAGGGAACTGGGGCCAACGTCCTGACTTTC.

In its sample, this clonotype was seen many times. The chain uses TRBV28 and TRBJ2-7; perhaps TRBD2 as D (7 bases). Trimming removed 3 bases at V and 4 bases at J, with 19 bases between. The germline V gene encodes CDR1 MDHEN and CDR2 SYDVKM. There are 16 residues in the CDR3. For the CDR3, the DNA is TGTGCCAGCAGTTTCGGGGGGCTATCCGCCAAGTACGAGCAGTACTTC. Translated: CASSFGGLSAKYEQYF.